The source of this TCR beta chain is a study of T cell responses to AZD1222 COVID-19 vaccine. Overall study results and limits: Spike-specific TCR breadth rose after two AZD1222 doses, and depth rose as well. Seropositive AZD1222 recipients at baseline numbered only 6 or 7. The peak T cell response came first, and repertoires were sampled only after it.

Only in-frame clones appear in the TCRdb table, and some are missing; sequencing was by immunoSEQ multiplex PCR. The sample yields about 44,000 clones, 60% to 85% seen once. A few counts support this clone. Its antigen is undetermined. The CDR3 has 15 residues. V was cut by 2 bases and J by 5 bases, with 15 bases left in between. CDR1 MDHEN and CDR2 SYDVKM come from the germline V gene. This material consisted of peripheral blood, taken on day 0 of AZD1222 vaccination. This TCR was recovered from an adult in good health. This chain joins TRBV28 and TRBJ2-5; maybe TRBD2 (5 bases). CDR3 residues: CASSLNDGVIETQYF. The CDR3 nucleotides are TGTGCCAGCAGTTTAAACGACGGGGTTATCGAGACCCAGTACTTC.